The 19 T cell receptor beta chains listed next were all sequenced from one sample in a study of lymphopenia after photon versus proton radiotherapy. TCRdb keeps only in-frame clones here, not all; method: immunoSEQ multiplex PCR. Found here are 45,000 to 65,000 clones, 92% of them singletons; the top ten hold 15% to 20%. The sequencing here drew on peripheral blood, taken from a patient treated with photon-based radiotherapy. Source of these receptors: a woman aged 40-49 years with cholangiocarcinoma.

The V and J genes are TRBV5-4 and TRBJ2-3; D might be TRBD2 (6 bases). The ends were cut back, 1 base at V and 5 bases at J, with 17 bases in the middle. This CDR3 region has 16 residues. Germline CDR1 reads SGHNT; CDR2 reads YYREEE (reference sequence). The CDR3 reads CASSLQEGQGRDTQYF. CDR3 DNA: TGTGCCAGCAGCTTGCAGGAGGGCCAGGGAAGAGATACGCAGTATTTT.

This clone was seen once. The chain has TRBV25-1 and TRBJ1-2, with 11 bases aligning to TRBD1. CDR1 is MGHDK, CDR2 SYGVNS, per germline. J lost 8 bases, V lost 3 bases, and 8 bases had no gene match. This CDR3 contains 15 residues. The CDR3, as DNA: TGTGCCAGCAGTGACCGGACAGGGGGCGCGAAAGGCTACACCTTC. This translates into CASSDRTGGAKGYTF.

Of note for this clone: The sample has other DNA sequences that encode this CDR3 too. This chain links TRBV7-6 with TRBJ1-1; D is unclear. CDR1 is SGHVS, CDR2 FNYEAQ, per germline. CDR3 size: 13 residues. Trimming left V 5 bases short and J 5 bases short, with 12 bases between. The CDR3 spells CASSRGQRTEAFF. The CDR3 coding sequence is TGTGCCAGCAGCCGAGGCCAACGTACTGAAGCTTTCTTT.

The V gene is TRBV5-5, the J gene TRBJ2-1, with 12 bases fitting TRBD2. Germline trimming cut 4 bases from V and 8 bases from J; bases unmatched to any gene: 13. This CDR3 comprises 17 residues. The germline V gene encodes CDR1 SGHKS and CDR2 YYEKEE (reference sequence). DNA of the CDR3: TGTGCCAGCAGCCACCCTGACGGGACTAGCGGGTCAGATGAGCAGTTCTTC. Residues: CASSHPDGTSGSDEQFF.

A single count supports this clone. V gene TRBV6-6 combines with J gene TRBJ1-5; D perhaps matches TRBD1 (6 bases). In germline, CDR1 is MNHNY, CDR2 SVGAGI (reference sequence). The CDR3 covers 14 residues. V gave up 8 bases and J gave up 7 bases, with 18 bases separating them. The CDR3 nucleotides read TGTGCCAGCCAAGAGGGGGGGGCAGAACAGCCCCAGCATTTT. Translation: CASQEGGAEQPQHF.

The rearrangement links TRBV4-3 to TRBJ2-7; TRBD2 is a possible D gene (6 bases). Trimming removed 0 bases from V and 3 bases from J, with 12 bases in between. CDR3 length equals 15 residues. The germline V gene encodes CDR1 LGHNA and CDR2 YSLEER. CDR3 sequence: CASSQDIREHYEQYF. The CDR3 nucleotides are TGCGCCAGCAGCCAAGATATCCGGGAGCACTACGAGCAGTACTTC.

The sample holds a few counts of this clone. J is TRBJ2-1 and V is TRBV9, with 8 bases lining up with TRBD2. The V gene end was trimmed by 0 bases and the J gene end by 4 bases; junction bases not matched to a gene: 6. The germline gives CDR1 SGDLS, CDR2 YYNGEE. There are 16 residues in the CDR3. In nucleotides, the CDR3 is TGTGCCAGCAGCGTAGGTATAGCGGGGCAGTACAATGAGCAGTTCTTC. The encoded protein is CASSVGIAGQYNEQFF.

The chain combines TRBV4-3 with TRBJ2-7; unclear D gene. V lost 0 bases to trimming and J lost 0 bases, with 9 bases between them. The germline V gene encodes CDR1 LGHNA and CDR2 YSLEER. The CDR3 has 15 residues. CDR3 region: CASSQDYRSSYEQYF. In DNA, the CDR3 is TGCGCCAGCAGCCAAGATTACAGAAGCTCCTACGAGCAGTACTTC.

This sequence joins TRBV7-9 and TRBJ1-5; D remains ambiguous. The germline V and J ends were trimmed by 5 bases and 9 bases, with 11 bases remaining between them. CDR1 and CDR2 from the germline V gene are SEHNR and FQNEAQ (reference sequence). This CDR3 spans 12 amino acids. This CDR3 is CASSVDRGPQHF. CDR3 in DNA: TGTGCCAGCAGCGTGGACCGTGGGCCCCAGCATTTT.

The chain combines TRBV6-5 with TRBJ1-1; unclear D gene. The CDR3 is made up of 12 amino acids. Between the trimmed V and J ends, which lost 5 bases and 3 bases, there was a span of 7 bases. Germline V CDR1 and CDR2: MNHEY, SVGAGI. Here the CDR3 DNA reads TGTGCCAGCAGTACACGCTACACTGAAGCTTTCTTT. Encoded protein: CASSTRYTEAFF.

J is TRBJ2-1 and V is TRBV7-6; D is unresolved. Trimming cost V 4 bases and J 0 bases, with 7 bases left between them. Germline CDR1 SGHVS, CDR2 FNYEAQ. The CDR3 consists of 14 residues. In DNA form, the CDR3 reads TGTGCCAGCAGCTCCGCGGTCTCCTACAATGAGCAGTTCTTC. Translating gives CASSSAVSYNEQFF.

This clone was seen only once. The V and J genes are TRBV5-1 and TRBJ2-5; no firm D call. This CDR3 is 17 amino acids long. Trimming pared 0 bases from V and 0 bases from J, leaving 15 bases between. CDR1 SGHRS and CDR2 YFSETQ come from the germline V gene. DNA for the CDR3: TGCGCCAGCAGCTTGGCTCGCCCCATCAAAAACCAAGAGACCCAGTACTTC. It yields the protein CASSLARPIKNQETQYF.

V and J are TRBV28 and TRBJ1-2, with a tentative D call TRBD1 (5 bases). CDR1 is MDHEN and CDR2 is SYDVKM in the germline V gene. This CDR3 has 12 amino acids. V dropped 6 bases and J dropped 5 bases, with 10 bases sitting between them. CDR3 sequence: CASSGGIYGYTF. CDR3 in DNA: TGTGCCAGCAGCGGGGGGATTTATGGCTACACCTTC.

This clone was recorded a few times. V and J are TRBV6-6 and TRBJ1-2; D gene unclear. CDR3 size: 13 residues. Germline loops: CDR1 MNHNY, CDR2 SVGAGI (reference sequence). V lost 10 bases, J lost 7 bases, and 19 bases lay in between. CDR3 coding DNA: TGTGCCACCAAACAGTATTCCGAAGGTGGCTACACCTTC. It codes for CATKQYSEGGYTF.

The rearrangement joins TRBV5-1 to TRBJ1-1; the D gene is possibly TRBD1 (6 bases). V was clipped by 3 bases and J by 4 bases, with 22 bases between them. The germline V gene has CDR1 SGHRS and CDR2 YFSETQ. The CDR3 sequence is 17 residues long. CDR3 residues: CASSWGGTGKGTTEAFF. In DNA form, the CDR3 reads TGCGCCAGCAGCTGGGGTGGAACAGGGAAGGGGACCACTGAAGCTTTCTTT.

V and J are TRBV29-1 and TRBJ2-3, with 7 bases matching TRBD2. Unmatched junction bases numbered 14, after V lost 6 bases and J lost 5 bases. CDR3 size: 15 residues. Germline V gene lookup returns CDR1 SQVTM and CDR2 ANQGSEA. The CDR3, as DNA: TGCAGCGTCGAGGACCGAAGGAGCGGGAAAGATACGCAGTATTTT. Translated: CSVEDRRSGKDTQYF.

This chain links TRBV4-1 with TRBJ2-1; D remains ambiguous. The V and J ends lost 1 base and 7 bases respectively, with 11 bases between them. Germline CDR1 MGHRA, CDR2 YSYEKL. The CDR3 is 14 residues long. CDR3 in DNA: TGCGCCAGCAGCCAAGTATCGCCCACTAATGAGCAGTTCTTC. Residues: CASSQVSPTNEQFF.

The chain has TRBV11-3 and TRBJ2-7; 9 bases align to TRBD2. Per germline, CDR1 SGHNT and CDR2 YENEEA. This CDR3 spans 13 amino acids. V shed 3 bases, J shed 3 bases, and the junction held 0 bases outside the gene matches. CDR3 in amino acids: CASSFSGSYEQYF. CDR3 coding DNA: TGTGCCAGCAGCTTTAGCGGGAGCTACGAGCAGTACTTC.

The genes are TRBV19 and TRBJ1-2; 12 bases map to TRBD1. Germline V lookup: CDR1 LNHDA, CDR2 SQIVND (reference sequence). V was clipped by 4 bases and J by 3 bases; unmatched bases: 9. The CDR3 has 17 residues. CDR3 amino acids: CASSSRDRGRLDYGYTF. CDR3 bases: TGTGCCAGTAGTAGCCGGGACAGGGGGCGGTTGGACTATGGCTACACCTTC.